These T cell receptor beta chains were read from a single sample in a study of cytomegalovirus exposure and HLA in healthy donors. Sequencing used immunoSEQ multiplex PCR; TCRdb keeps in-frame clones, though not all of them. Of 95,000 to 100,000 clones in the sample, 65% to 80% are singletons; the top ten hold 7.1%. The sample consisted of PBMCs. The receptors come from a man aged 35-49 years in good health and CMV-seropositive. Both conserved end residues are part of each CDR3. The order of the fields is CDR3 length, clone size, V gene, J gene, D gene, CDR3 DNA, CDR3 protein. A D gene is named only where the DNA matches it firmly. A clone size is listed for some rows: how often the clone was seen (once, few, many), or a class if it is expanded.

15	once	TRBV7-9	TRBJ2-1	TRBD2	TGTGCCAGCAGCTTAGGGGCGGGGGGATACAATGAGCAGTTCTTC	CASSLGAGGYNEQFF
15	few	TRBV9	TRBJ2-1	NA	TGTGCCAGCAGCGTAGTTGGGACTGGCTACAATGAGCAGTTCTTC	CASSVVGTGYNEQFF
18	medium-sized	TRBV28	TRBJ2-1	TRBD1	TGTGCCAGCAACCCGGGCAGGGGGCGGCTAGCGCCATACAATGAGCAGTTCTTC	CASNPGRGRLAPYNEQFF
13	few	TRBV9	TRBJ2-1	TRBD1	TGTGCCAGCAGCGTCGGACAGGGGAATGAGCAGTTCTTC	CASSVGQGNEQFF
14	once	TRBV5-1	TRBJ1-6	NA	TGCGCCAGCTCCGAATTTACAGCCTCCTCACCCCTCCACTTT	CASSEFTASSPLHF
16	few	TRBV11-2	TRBJ2-3	TRBD2	TGTGCCAGCAGCTTAGGACTAGCGGGATACACAGATACGCAGTATTTT	CASSLGLAGYTDTQYF
13	NA	TRBV11-2	TRBJ2-4	NA	TGTGCCAGCAGCTCCGTAGCCAAAAACATTCAGTACTTC	CASSSVAKNIQYF
13	once	TRBV5-1	TRBJ1-2	NA	TGCGCCAGCAGCTTGGAACATGTGGATGGCTACACCTTC	CASSLEHVDGYTF
17	NA	TRBV15	TRBJ2-7	TRBD1	TGTGCCACCAGCAGAGGCCTAGACAGGGGGGGTTCCTACGAGCAGTACTTC	CATSRGLDRGGSYEQYF
17	once	TRBV9	TRBJ1-3	TRBD1	TGTGCCAGCAGCGAGGGGGACAGGGCATTCTCTGGAAACACCATATATTTT	CASSEGDRAFSGNTIYF
14	few	TRBV7-2	TRBJ2-3	NA	TGTGCCAGCAGCTTAAAGGCGGGATGGGATACGCAGTATTTT	CASSLKAGWDTQYF
13	NA	TRBV6-5	TRBJ2-7	TRBD2	TGTGCCAGCAGAGTAGCGGGAGAAAGGGAGCAGTACTTC	CASRVAGEREQYF
15	once	TRBV25-1	TRBJ1-1	NA	TGTGCCAGCAGTGAATGGGGAGGGGTGAACACTGAAGCTTTCTTT	CASSEWGGVNTEAFF
13	NA	TRBV6-1	TRBJ2-7	NA	TGTGCCAGCAGTGAAGTTGGGGCGTGGGAGCAGTACTTC	CASSEVGAWEQYF
15	NA	TRBV5-5	TRBJ1-5	NA	TGTGCCAGCAGCTTGCCCGGGACACCAAATCAGCCCCAGCATTTT	CASSLPGTPNQPQHF
13	NA	TRBV9	TRBJ1-6	NA	TGTGCCAGCAGCGGAGGGGGTGGGTCACCCCTCCACTTT	CASSGGGGSPLHF
13	NA	TRBV27	TRBJ2-5	NA	TGTGCCAGCAGTTTAAGGGGGCAAGAGACCCAGTACTTC	CASSLRGQETQYF
16	NA	TRBV11-2	TRBJ2-7	TRBD1	TGTGCCAGCAGCTACTTAGGACAGGACGCCTCCTACGAGCAGTACTTC	CASSYLGQDASYEQYF
15	NA	TRBV5-4	TRBJ2-5	TRBD2	TGTGCCAGCAGCTTGGACGGGGGGGGGAGGGAGACCCAGTACTTC	CASSLDGGGRETQYF
12	NA	TRBV7-9	TRBJ2-7	NA	TGTTCCAGCACCCAAATGGGGGCCGAGCAGTACTTC	CSSTQMGAEQYF
17	NA	TRBV19	TRBJ2-3	TRBD1	TGTGCCAGTAGTAGATTCGCCTCGGGACAGGGGACAGATACGCAGTATTTT	CASSRFASGQGTDTQYF
14	NA	TRBV7-3	TRBJ2-2	TRBD1	TGTGCCAGCAGCCGACAGGGGACCACCGGGGAGCTGTTTTTT	CASSRQGTTGELFF
12	NA	TRBV5-4	TRBJ1-2	NA	TGTGCCAGCAGCTTGGACGGGGAGGGCTACACCTTC	CASSLDGEGYTF
15	NA	TRBV9	TRBJ2-2	TRBD1	TGTGCCAGCAGCGTCAGTGGGACAGGGTACGGGGAGCTGTTTTTT	CASSVSGTGYGELFF
16	NA	TRBV6-1	TRBJ2-7	TRBD1	TGTGCCAGCAGTGGAGGGGGCGCGAACACTCCCTACGAGCAGTACTTC	CASSGGGANTPYEQYF
15	NA	TRBV4-1	TRBJ1-4	TRBD1	TGCGCCAGCAGCGAGACCGGGACAGCTAATGAAAAACTGTTTTTT	CASSETGTANEKLFF
10	NA	TRBV6-6	TRBJ2-3	NA	TGTGCCAGCAGTTCGGTGACACCTGTATTT	CASSSVTPVF